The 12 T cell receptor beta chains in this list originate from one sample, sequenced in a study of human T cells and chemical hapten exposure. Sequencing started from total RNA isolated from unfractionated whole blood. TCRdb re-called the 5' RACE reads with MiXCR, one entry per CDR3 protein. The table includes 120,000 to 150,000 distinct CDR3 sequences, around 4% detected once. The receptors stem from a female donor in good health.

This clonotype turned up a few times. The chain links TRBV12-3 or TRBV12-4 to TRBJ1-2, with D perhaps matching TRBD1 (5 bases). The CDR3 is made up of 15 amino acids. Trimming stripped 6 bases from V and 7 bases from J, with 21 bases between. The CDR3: CASRTGTAGRGGYTF. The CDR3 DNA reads TGTGCCAGCAGGACCGGGACCGCGGGGCGGGGTGGCTACACCTTC.

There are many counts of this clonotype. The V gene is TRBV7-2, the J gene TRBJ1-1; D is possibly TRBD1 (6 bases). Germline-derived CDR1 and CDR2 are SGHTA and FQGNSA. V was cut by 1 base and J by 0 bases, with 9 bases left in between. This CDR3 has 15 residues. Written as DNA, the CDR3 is TGTGCCAGCAGCTTAGAAGGGACAATGAACACTGAAGCTTTCTTT. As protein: CASSLEGTMNTEAFF.

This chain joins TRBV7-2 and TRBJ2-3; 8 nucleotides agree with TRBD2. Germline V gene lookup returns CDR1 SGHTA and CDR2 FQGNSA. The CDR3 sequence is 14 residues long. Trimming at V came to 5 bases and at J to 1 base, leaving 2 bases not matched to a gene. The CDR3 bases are TGTGCCAGCAGCAAGCGGGAGCGCACAGATACGCAGTATTTT. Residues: CASSKRERTDTQYF.

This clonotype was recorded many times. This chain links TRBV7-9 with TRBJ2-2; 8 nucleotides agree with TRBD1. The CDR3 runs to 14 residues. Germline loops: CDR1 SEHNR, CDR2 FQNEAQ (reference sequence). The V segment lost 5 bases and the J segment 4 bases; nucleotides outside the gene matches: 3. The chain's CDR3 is CASSGQGFTGELFF. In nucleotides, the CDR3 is TGTGCCAGCAGCGGACAGGGTTTCACCGGGGAGCTGTTTTTT.

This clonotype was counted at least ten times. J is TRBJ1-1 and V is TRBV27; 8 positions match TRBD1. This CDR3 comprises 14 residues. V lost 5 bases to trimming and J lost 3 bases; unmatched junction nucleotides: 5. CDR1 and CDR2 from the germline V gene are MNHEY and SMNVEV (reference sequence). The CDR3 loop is CASSPWDRHTEAFF. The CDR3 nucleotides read TGTGCCAGCAGTCCCTGGGACAGGCACACTGAAGCTTTCTTT.

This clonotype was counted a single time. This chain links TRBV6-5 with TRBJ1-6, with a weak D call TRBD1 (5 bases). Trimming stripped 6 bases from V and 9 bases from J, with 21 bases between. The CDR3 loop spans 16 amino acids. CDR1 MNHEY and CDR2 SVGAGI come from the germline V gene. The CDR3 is CASRAPAGGRGSPLHF. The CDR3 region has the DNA TGTGCCAGCAGGGCCCCTGCCGGGGGAAGGGGTTCACCCCTCCACTTT.

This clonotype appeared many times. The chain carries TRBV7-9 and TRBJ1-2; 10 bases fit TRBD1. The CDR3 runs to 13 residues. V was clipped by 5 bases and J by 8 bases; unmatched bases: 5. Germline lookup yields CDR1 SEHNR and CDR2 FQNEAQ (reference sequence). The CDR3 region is CASSPGTGVGYTF. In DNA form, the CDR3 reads TGTGCCAGCAGCCCTGGGACAGGGGTCGGCTACACCTTC.

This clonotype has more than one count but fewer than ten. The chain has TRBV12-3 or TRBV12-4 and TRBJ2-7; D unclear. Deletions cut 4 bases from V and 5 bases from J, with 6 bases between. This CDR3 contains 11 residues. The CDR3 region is CASSCINEQYF. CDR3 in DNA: TGTGCCAGCAGTTGTATCAACGAGCAGTACTTC.

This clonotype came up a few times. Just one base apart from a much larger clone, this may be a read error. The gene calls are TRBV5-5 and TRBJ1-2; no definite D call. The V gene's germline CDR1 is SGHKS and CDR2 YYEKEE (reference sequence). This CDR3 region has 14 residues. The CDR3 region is CASSLESANDGYTF. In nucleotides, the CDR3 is TGTGCCAGCAGCTTGGAGTCAGCTAACGATGGCTACACCTTC. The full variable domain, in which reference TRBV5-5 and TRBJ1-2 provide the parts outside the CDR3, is DAGVTQSPTHLIKTRGQQVTLRCSPISGHKSVSWYQQVLGQGPQFIFQYYEKEERGRGNFPDRFSARQFPNYSSELNVNALLLGDSALYLCASSLESANDGYTFGSGTRLTVV.

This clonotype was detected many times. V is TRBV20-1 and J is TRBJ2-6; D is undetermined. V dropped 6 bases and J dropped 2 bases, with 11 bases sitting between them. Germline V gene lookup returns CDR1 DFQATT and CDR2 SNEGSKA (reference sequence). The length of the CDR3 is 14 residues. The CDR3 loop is CSAPGRAGANVLTF. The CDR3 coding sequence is TGCAGTGCCCCAGGCCGGGCTGGGGCCAACGTCCTGACTTTC.

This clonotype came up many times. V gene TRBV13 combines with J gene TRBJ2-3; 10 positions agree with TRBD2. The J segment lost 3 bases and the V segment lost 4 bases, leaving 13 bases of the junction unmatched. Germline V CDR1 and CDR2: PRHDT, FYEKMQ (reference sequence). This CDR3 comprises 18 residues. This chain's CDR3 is CASSSFWSGGAPTDTQYF. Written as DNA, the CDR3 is TGTGCCAGCAGCTCATTTTGGAGCGGGGGGGCCCCAACAGATACGCAGTATTTT.

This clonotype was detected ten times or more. The CDR3 DNA reads as TGTGCCAGCAGCTTATGGCAGGGCGATGAAAAACTGTTTTTT. Translation: CASSLWQGDEKLFF. The chain combines TRBV7-6 with TRBJ1-4; D possibly corresponds to TRBD1 (5 bases). The V end was cut by 2 bases, the J end by 6 bases, with 10 bases between. The CDR3 has 14 amino acids. Germline V lookup: CDR1 SGHVS, CDR2 FNYEAQ. Using reference TRBV7-6 and TRBJ1-4 for the parts outside the CDR3, the full variable domain is GAGVSQSPRYKVTKRGQDVALRCDPISGHVSLYWYRQALGQGPEFLTYFNYEAQQDKSGLPNDRFSAERPEGSISTLTIQRTEQRDSAMYRCASSLWQGDEKLFFGSGTQLSVL.